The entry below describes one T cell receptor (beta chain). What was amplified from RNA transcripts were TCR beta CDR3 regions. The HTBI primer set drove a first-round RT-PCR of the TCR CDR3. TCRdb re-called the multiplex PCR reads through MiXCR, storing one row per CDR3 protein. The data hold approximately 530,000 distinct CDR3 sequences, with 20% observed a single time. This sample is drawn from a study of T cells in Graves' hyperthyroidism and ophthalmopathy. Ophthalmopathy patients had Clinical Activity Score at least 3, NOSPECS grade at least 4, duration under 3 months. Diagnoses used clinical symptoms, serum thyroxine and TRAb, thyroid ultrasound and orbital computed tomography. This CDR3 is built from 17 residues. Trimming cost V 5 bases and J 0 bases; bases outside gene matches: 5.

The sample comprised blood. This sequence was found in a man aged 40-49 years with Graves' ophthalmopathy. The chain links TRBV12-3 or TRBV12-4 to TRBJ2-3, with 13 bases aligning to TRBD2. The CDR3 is CASSMTSGGTSTDTQYF. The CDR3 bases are TGTGCCAGCAGTATGACTAGCGGGGGGACTAGCACAGATACGCAGTATTTT.